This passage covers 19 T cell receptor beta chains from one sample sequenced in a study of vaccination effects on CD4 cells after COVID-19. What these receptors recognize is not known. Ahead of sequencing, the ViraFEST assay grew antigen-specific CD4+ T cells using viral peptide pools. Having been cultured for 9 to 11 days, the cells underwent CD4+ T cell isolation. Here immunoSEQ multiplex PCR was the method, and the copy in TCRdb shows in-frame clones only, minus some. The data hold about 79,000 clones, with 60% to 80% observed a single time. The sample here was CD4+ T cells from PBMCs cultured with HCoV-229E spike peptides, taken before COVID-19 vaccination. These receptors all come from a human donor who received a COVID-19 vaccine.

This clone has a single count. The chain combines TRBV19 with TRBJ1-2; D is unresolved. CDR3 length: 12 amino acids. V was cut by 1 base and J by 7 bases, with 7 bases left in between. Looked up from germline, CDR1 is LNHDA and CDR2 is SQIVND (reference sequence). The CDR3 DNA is TGTGCCAGTAGTATAGGACAATCTGGCTACACCTTC. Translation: CASSIGQSGYTF.

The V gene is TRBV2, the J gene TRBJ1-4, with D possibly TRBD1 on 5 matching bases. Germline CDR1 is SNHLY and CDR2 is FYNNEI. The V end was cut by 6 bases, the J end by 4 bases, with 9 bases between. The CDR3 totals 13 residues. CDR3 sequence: CASRRQYNEKLFF. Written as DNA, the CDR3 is TGTGCCAGCAGAAGACAGTATAATGAAAAACTGTTTTTT.

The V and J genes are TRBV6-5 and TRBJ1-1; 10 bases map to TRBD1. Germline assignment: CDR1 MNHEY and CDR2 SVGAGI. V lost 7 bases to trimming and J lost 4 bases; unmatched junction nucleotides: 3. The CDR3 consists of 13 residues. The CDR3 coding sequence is TGTGCCAGCACCTGGACAGGGGGCACTGAAGCTTTCTTT. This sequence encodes CASTWTGGTEAFF.

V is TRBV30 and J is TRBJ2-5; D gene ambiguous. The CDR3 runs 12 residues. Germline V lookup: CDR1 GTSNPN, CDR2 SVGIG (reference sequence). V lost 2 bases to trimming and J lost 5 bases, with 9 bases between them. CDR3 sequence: CAWSTRAETQYF. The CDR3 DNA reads TGTGCCTGGAGTACCCGCGCGGAGACCCAGTACTTC. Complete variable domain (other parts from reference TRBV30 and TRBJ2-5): SQTIHQWPATLVQPVGSPLSLECTVEGTSNPNLYWYRQAAGRGLQLLFYSVGIGQISSEVPQNLSASRPQDRQFILSSKKLLLSDSGFYLCAWSTRAETQYFGPGTRLLVL.

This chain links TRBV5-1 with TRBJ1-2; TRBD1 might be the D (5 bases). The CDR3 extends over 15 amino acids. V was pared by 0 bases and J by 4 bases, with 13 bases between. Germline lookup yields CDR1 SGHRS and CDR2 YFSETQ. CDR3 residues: CASSLALDRRYGYTF. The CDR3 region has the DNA TGCGCCAGCAGCTTGGCTCTAGACAGACGCTATGGCTACACCTTC.

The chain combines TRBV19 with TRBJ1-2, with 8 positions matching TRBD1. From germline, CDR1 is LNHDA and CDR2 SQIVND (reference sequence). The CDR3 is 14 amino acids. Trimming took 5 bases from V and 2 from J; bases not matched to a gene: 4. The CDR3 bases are TGTGCCAGTAGTGGGACAGGCGGCAACTATGGCTACACCTTC. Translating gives CASSGTGGNYGYTF.

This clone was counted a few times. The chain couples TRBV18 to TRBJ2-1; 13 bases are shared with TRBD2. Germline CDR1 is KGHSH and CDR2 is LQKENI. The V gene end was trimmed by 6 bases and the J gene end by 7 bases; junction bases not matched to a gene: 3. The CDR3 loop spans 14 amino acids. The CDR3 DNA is TGTGCCAGCTCCGGACTAGCGGGGGCGAATGAGCAGTTCTTC. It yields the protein CASSGLAGANEQFF.

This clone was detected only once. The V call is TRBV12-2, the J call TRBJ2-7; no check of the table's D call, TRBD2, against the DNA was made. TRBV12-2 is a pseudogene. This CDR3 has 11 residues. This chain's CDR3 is CASRPPYEQYV. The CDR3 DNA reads TGTGCAAGTCGCCCCCCTTACGAGCAGTACGTC.

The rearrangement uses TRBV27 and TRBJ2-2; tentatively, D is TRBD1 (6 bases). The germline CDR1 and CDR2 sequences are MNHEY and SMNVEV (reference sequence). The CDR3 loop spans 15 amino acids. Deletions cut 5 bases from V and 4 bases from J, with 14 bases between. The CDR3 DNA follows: TGTGCCAGCAGTCACCAGCCGACAGGCACCGGGGAGCTGTTTTTT. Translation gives CASSHQPTGTGELFF.

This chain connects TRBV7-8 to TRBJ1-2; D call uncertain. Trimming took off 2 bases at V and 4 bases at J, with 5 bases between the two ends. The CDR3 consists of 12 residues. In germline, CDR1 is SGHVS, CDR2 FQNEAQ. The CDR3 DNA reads TGTGCCAGCAGCTTAACCTTCTATGGCTACACCTTC. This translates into CASSLTFYGYTF.

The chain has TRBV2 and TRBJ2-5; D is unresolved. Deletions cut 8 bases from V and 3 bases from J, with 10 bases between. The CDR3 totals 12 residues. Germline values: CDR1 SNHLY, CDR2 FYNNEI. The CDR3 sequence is CASGIREETQYF. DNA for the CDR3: TGTGCCAGCGGCATAAGAGAAGAGACCCAGTACTTC.

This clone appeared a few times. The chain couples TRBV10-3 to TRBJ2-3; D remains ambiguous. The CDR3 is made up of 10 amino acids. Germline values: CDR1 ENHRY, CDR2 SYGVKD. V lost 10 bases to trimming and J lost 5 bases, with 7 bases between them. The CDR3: CATRGDTQYF. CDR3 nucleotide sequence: TGTGCCACAAGAGGAGATACGCAGTATTTT.

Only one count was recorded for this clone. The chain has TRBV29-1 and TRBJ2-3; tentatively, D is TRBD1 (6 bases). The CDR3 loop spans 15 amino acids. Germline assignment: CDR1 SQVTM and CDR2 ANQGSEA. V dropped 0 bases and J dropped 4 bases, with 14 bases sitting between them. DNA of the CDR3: TGCAGCGTTGAAGATAGAAGGGGGTGGGCAGATACGCAGTATTTT. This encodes CSVEDRRGWADTQYF.

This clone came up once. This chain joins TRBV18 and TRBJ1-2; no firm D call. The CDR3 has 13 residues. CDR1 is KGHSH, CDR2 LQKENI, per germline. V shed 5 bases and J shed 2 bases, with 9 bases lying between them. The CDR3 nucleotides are TGTGCCAGCTCAGGCGCGGTCAACTATGGCTACACCTTC. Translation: CASSGAVNYGYTF.

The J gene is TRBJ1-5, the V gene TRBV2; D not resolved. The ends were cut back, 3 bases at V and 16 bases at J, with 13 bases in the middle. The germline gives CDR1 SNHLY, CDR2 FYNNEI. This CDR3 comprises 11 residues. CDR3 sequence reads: CASSDFTGYHF. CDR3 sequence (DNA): TGTGCCAGCAGTGATTTTACGGGATACCATTTT.

Written as DNA, the CDR3 is TGTGCCACCAGCCTAACAGGGGCTGGCACCGGGGAGCTGTTTTTT. Its protein product is CATSLTGAGTGELFF. The chain carries TRBV15 and TRBJ2-2, with 7 bases lining up with TRBD1. The length of the CDR3 is 15 residues. J lost 4 bases, V lost 5 bases, and 7 bases had no gene match. Germline V gene sequence: CDR1 LNHNV, CDR2 YYDKDF (reference sequence).

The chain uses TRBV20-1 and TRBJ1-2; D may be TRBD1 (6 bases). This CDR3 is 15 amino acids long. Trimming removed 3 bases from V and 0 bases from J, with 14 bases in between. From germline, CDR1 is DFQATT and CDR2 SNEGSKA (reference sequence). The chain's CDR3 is CSASGGQTSNYGYTF. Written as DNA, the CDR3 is TGCAGTGCTAGTGGCGGACAGACCTCTAACTATGGCTACACCTTC.

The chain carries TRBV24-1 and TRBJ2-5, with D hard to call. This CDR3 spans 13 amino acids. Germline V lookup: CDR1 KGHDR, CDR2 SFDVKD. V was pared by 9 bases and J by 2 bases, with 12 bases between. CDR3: CATGDFLQETQYF. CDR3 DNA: TGTGCCACCGGCGACTTCCTACAAGAGACCCAGTACTTC.

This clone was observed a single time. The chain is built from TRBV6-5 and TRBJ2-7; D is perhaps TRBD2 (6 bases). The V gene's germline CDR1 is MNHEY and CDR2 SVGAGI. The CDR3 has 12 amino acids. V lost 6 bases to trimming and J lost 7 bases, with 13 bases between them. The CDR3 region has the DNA TGTGCCAGCAGGGGACTTACCTGGGAGCAGTACGTC. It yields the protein CASRGLTWEQYV.